The 13 T cell receptor beta chains given below trace back to one sample, sequenced in a study of blood T cell repertoires in COVID-19. The repertoire was sequenced with immunoSEQ multiplex PCR; TCRdb's copy has only in-frame clones and lacks some. This table holds about 180,000 clones, about 91% found once. Material: peripheral blood. The receptors come from a woman under 40 with acute or convalescent COVID-19.

The chain uses TRBV12-3 or TRBV12-4 and TRBJ2-1; D is ambiguous. Trimming stripped 5 bases from V and 5 bases from J, with 4 bases between. The CDR3 contains 11 residues. The CDR3 coding sequence is TGTGCCAGCAGTGCGGACAATGAGCAGTTCTTC. Amino acids: CASSADNEQFF.

The chain couples TRBV18 to TRBJ2-3; the D gene is possibly TRBD2 (6 bases). Germline V gene sequence: CDR1 KGHSH, CDR2 LQKENI. Between the trimmed V and J ends, which lost 2 bases and 5 bases, there was a span of 8 bases. The CDR3 contains 13 residues. The CDR3 loop is CASSPGAGDTQYF. CDR3 sequence (DNA): TGTGCCAGCTCACCAGGAGCGGGAGATACGCAGTATTTT.

The V call is TRBV4-1, the J call TRBJ2-1; D unresolved. The CDR3 loop spans 13 amino acids. Germline CDR1 is MGHRA and CDR2 is YSYEKL. V was clipped by 0 bases and J by 8 bases, with 8 bases between them. The chain's CDR3 is CASSQDSFDEQFF. Here the CDR3 DNA reads TGCGCCAGCAGCCAAGATAGTTTCGATGAGCAGTTCTTC.

A few counts support this clone. CDR3 amino acids: CASFDRLCNNEQFF. For the CDR3, the DNA is TGTGCAAGTTTTGACAGATTATGTAACAATGAGCAGTTCTTC. The gene calls are TRBV12-2 and TRBJ2-1; the table gives TRBD1 as D, unverified against the DNA. TRBV12-2 is a known pseudogene. The CDR3 contains 14 residues.

V gene TRBV27 combines with J gene TRBJ2-1; D possibly corresponds to TRBD2 (5 bases). The CDR3 loop spans 11 amino acids. V lost 7 bases, J lost 8 bases, and 9 bases lay in between. Germline-derived CDR1 and CDR2 are MNHEY and SMNVEV (reference sequence). CDR3 bases: TGTGCCAGCACCCGGGATCATGAGCAGTTCTTC. This gives the protein CASTRDHEQFF.

The chain is built from TRBV6-5 and TRBJ2-3; 7 bases agree with TRBD2. The CDR3 spans 14 residues. The germline CDR1 and CDR2 sequences are MNHEY and SVGAGI. Trimming at V came to 6 bases and at J to 2 bases, leaving 5 bases not matched to a gene. CDR3 region: CASRRAGPTDTQYF. The DNA of the CDR3 is TGTGCCAGCAGGCGAGCGGGACCCACAGATACGCAGTATTTT.

The rearrangement joins TRBV11-2 to TRBJ2-3; 8 nucleotides align to TRBD2. The CDR3 spans 15 residues. Germline V gene sequence: CDR1 SGHAT, CDR2 FQNNGV. Losses at the gene ends were 3 bases for V and 8 bases for J; bases not matched to a gene: 10. The CDR3, as DNA: TGTGCCAGCAGCTTGCTCCCGGGGGGGAGGGTTACGCAGTATTTT. Encoded protein: CASSLLPGGRVTQYF.

The V call is TRBV5-5, the J call TRBJ1-3, with D possibly matching TRBD1 (5 bases). The CDR3 is 14 residues long. CDR1 is SGHKS and CDR2 is YYEKEE in the germline V gene (reference sequence). V lost 4 bases, J lost 3 bases, and 11 bases lay in between. CDR3 amino acids: CASSIIGVGNTIYF. For the CDR3, the DNA is TGTGCCAGCAGCATAATAGGGGTTGGAAACACCATATATTTT.

V is TRBV6-5 and J is TRBJ2-7; 11 bases are a match to TRBD2. CDR1 is MNHEY, CDR2 SVGAGI, per germline. CDR3 size: 16 residues. V was clipped by 4 bases and J by 0 bases; unmatched bases: 5. CDR3 amino acids: CASSSNLAGGSYEQYF. The CDR3 DNA is TGTGCCAGCAGTTCCAACCTAGCGGGGGGCTCCTACGAGCAGTACTTC.

V is TRBV28 and J is TRBJ1-1; 8 nucleotides agree with TRBD1. Germline CDR1 MDHEN, CDR2 SYDVKM. V shed 11 bases and J 2 bases; nucleotides not matched to a gene: 1. The CDR3 extends over 11 amino acids. The CDR3 DNA reads TGTGCCGGACAGGGCAACACTGAAGCTTTCTTT. The encoded protein is CAGQGNTEAFF.

The chain uses TRBV28 and TRBJ1-1; no reliable D call. The CDR3 is 12 residues long. CDR1 is MDHEN, CDR2 SYDVKM, per germline. Trimming took off 3 bases at V and 11 bases at J, with 13 bases between the two ends. The CDR3 coding sequence is TGTGCCAGCAGTTTGACGCGGGTTGGCGCTTTCTTT. Residues: CASSLTRVGAFF.

Concerning this clone itself: This CDR3 is also generated by other DNA sequences in the sample. The chain joins TRBV5-1 to TRBJ2-3; tentatively, D is TRBD1 (5 bases). Germline V lookup: CDR1 SGHRS, CDR2 YFSETQ. Trimming pared 0 bases from V and 2 bases from J, leaving 7 bases between. The CDR3 has 14 residues. The CDR3 DNA sequence: TGCGCCAGCAGCTTGGGACAGACCACAGATACGCAGTATTTT. This sequence encodes CASSLGQTTDTQYF.

This chain connects TRBV15 to TRBJ2-1; D not certain. The CDR3 runs 13 residues. Trimming shortened V by 0 bases and J by 7 bases, and 7 bases separated the two germline ends. CDR1 is LNHNV and CDR2 is YYDKDF in the germline V gene (reference sequence). The CDR3, as DNA: TGTGCCACCAGCAGAGATTCCCAAAATGAGCAGTTCTTC. Protein product: CATSRDSQNEQFF.